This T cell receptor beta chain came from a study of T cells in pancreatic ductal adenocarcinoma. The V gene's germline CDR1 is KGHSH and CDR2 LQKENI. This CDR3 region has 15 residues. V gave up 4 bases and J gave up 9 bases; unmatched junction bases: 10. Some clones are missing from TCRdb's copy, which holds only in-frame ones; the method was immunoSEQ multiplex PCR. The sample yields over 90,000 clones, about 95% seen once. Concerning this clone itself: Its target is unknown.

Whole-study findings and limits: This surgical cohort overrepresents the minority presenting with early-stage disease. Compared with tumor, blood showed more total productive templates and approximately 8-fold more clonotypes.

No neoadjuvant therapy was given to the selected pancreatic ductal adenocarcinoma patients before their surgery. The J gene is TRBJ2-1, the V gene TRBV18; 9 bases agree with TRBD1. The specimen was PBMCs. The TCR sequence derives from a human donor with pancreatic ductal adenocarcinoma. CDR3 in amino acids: CASSRRTGEMGEQFF. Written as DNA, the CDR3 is TGTGCCAGCTCACGGAGGACAGGGGAGATGGGTGAGCAGTTCTTC.